What follows are 3 T cell receptor beta chains derived from one specimen sequenced in a study of CXCR3-negative and CXCR3-positive naive CD8 T cells (dated by TCRdb to between 2019 and 2020). No cognate antigen is known for these TCRs. Results the study describes overall, beyond this receptor: TRB CDR3s from CXCR3-positive naive cells showed higher hydrophobicity (lower Kidera factor 4), lower energy, and higher strength and volume indices than CXCR3-negative naive cells.

Reads for this sample came from a NextSeq 550. The Human TCR Profiling Kit (MiLaboratory) was used to make UMI-labeled 5' RACE TRB cDNA libraries. Each CDR3 protein sequence appears as one entry after TCRdb reprocessed the reads, and no DNA is included. The record for this sample contains 100,000 to 150,000 distinct CDR3 sequences. Together, the top ten hold 0.4% to 0.45% of the sample. The sequenced sample consisted of naive CXCR3+ CD8+ T cells from blood. Per the publication, the cell subset or site label means: CD45RO-CCR7+CD27+CD95- naive CD8+ T cells expressing CXCR3 (TNR3+). These receptors were obtained from a human donor in good health. Some clones in this sample may be carry-over from other donors' samples.

The genes are TRBV27 and TRBJ2-1; TCRdb's D call, TRBD2, is unchecked because there is no DNA. The germline gives CDR1 MNHEY, CDR2 SMNVEV (reference sequence). The CDR3 is 15 residues long. The CDR3 here is CASSPLLGSGSFEFF.

The chain recombines TRBV27 with TRBJ1-2; TCRdb names TRBD1, which stays unverified in the absence of DNA. This CDR3 has 15 amino acids. Germline lookup yields CDR1 MNHEY and CDR2 SMNVEV (reference sequence). The CDR3 region is CASRPDRAANYGYTF.

V usage is TRBV2 and J usage is TRBJ2-3; TCRdb lists TRBD1, though no DNA is available to test this call. Germline CDR1 SNHLY, CDR2 FYNNEI. This CDR3 contains 13 residues. The CDR3 reads CASSPPRGDTQYF.